Shown below are 28 T cell receptor beta chains from a single sample sequenced in a study of blood T cell repertoires in COVID-19. Repertoires were generated with immunoSEQ multiplex PCR, while TCRdb's copy carries only in-frame clones and drops some. This sample has nearly 110,000 clones; around 82% occur once, and the top ten carry approximately 4.4%. The material sequenced was peripheral blood. These receptors all stem from a human donor in a cohort sampled during active COVID-19.

The chain is built from TRBV30 and TRBJ1-4; perhaps TRBD1 as D (5 bases). V was cut by 4 bases and J by 4 bases, with 10 bases left in between. Germline V lookup: CDR1 GTSNPN, CDR2 SVGIG (reference sequence). There are 13 residues in the CDR3. CDR3 DNA: TGTGCCTGGAAGACAGAGATTAATGAAAAACTGTTTTTT. As protein: CAWKTEINEKLFF.

V and J are TRBV5-6 and TRBJ1-2; tentatively, D is TRBD1 (6 bases). V lost 1 base and J lost 6, with 10 bases in between. This CDR3 is built from 13 residues. Germline V gene data show CDR1 as SGHDT and CDR2 as YYEEEE. The CDR3 reads CASSLSGGDGYTF. DNA for the CDR3: TGTGCCAGCAGCTTGTCGGGGGGCGATGGCTACACCTTC.

The chain employs TRBV18 and TRBJ1-3; D may be TRBD1 (5 bases). Germline-derived CDR1 and CDR2 are KGHSH and LQKENI. The CDR3 extends over 16 amino acids. Between the trimmed V and J ends, which lost 0 bases and 0 bases, there was a span of 9 bases. The CDR3 nucleotides are TGTGCCAGCTCACCACCTCAGGGTAGCTCTGGAAACACCATATATTTT. Protein: CASSPPQGSSGNTIYF.

Worth noting for this clone: Other DNA sequences of this sample code for an identical CDR3. V is TRBV2 and J is TRBJ2-7, with D perhaps matching TRBD2 (5 bases). The CDR3 length is 13 residues. The V end lost 1 base, the J end lost 10 bases, and 14 bases lay between the germline ends. CDR1 and CDR2 from the germline V gene are SNHLY and FYNNEI. CDR3 amino acids: CASSEGVGGRQYF. The CDR3 coding sequence is TGTGCCAGCAGTGAAGGGGTGGGCGGGCGACAGTACTTC.

V and J are TRBV7-2 and TRBJ2-7; D remains ambiguous. Trimming stripped 1 base from V and 0 bases from J, with 13 bases between. The V gene's germline CDR1 is SGHTA and CDR2 FQGNSA. This CDR3 region has 16 residues. The CDR3 sequence: CASSLDMTTSSYEQYV. The CDR3 DNA reads as TGTGCCAGCAGCTTAGATATGACGACAAGCTCCTACGAGCAGTACGTC.

The CDR3 bases are TGTGCCAGCAGCTCCGGGTGGTCAGGGAGGACTGAAGCTTTCTTT. It translates to CASSSGWSGRTEAFF. The V call is TRBV6-5, the J call TRBJ1-1; tentative D call: TRBD1 (5 bases). Germline V gene data show CDR1 as MNHEY and CDR2 as SVGAGI. The CDR3 is 15 residues long. Trimming took off 6 bases at V and 5 bases at J, with 19 bases between the two ends.

The chain has TRBV2 and TRBJ2-1, with TRBD2 matching 7 bases. The CDR3 is 15 residues long. The J segment lost 7 bases and the V segment lost 2 bases, leaving 8 bases of the junction unmatched. From germline, CDR1 is SNHLY and CDR2 FYNNEI. This CDR3 is CASSERGRAMNEQFF. Written as DNA, the CDR3 is TGTGCCAGCAGTGAACGAGGGAGGGCCATGAATGAGCAGTTCTTC.

The genes are TRBV6-5 and TRBJ2-7; TRBD2 matches at 11 bases. The V segment lost 6 bases and the J segment 3 bases; nucleotides outside the gene matches: 4. Germline CDR1 and CDR2: MNHEY and SVGAGI. The CDR3 consists of 14 residues. The CDR3 DNA sequence: TGTGCCAGCAGAACCGGGACTAGCGGCTACGAGCAGTACTTC. It codes for CASRTGTSGYEQYF.

This clone has more than one count but fewer than ten. The chain employs TRBV3-1 (or the pseudogene TRBV3-2) and TRBJ1-5; tentatively, D is TRBD1 (5 bases). Trimming stripped 3 bases from V and 2 bases from J, with 11 bases between. Germline CDR1 reads LGHDT; CDR2 reads YNNKEL (reference sequence). The CDR3 runs 15 residues. Here the CDR3 DNA reads TGTGCCAGCAGCCACAATCCGGGGGGCAATCAGCCCCAGCATTTT. Amino acid sequence: CASSHNPGGNQPQHF.

The chain uses TRBV7-2 and TRBJ2-7, with TRBD2 matching over 8 bases. Per the germline V gene, CDR1 is SGHTA and CDR2 is FQGNSA. With V trimmed by 2 bases and J by 6 bases, 6 bases remained unmatched. The CDR3 loop spans 14 amino acids. The CDR3 loop is CASSLKREYSEQYF. DNA of the CDR3: TGTGCCAGCAGCTTAAAGCGGGAGTACTCCGAGCAGTACTTC.

The chain recombines TRBV5-5 with TRBJ1-4; D gene uncertain. The CDR3 sequence is 15 residues long. From germline, CDR1 is SGHKS and CDR2 YYEKEE (reference sequence). Trimming pared 5 bases from V and 3 bases from J, leaving 14 bases between. CDR3 amino acids: CASSYTLAANEKLFF. CDR3 coding DNA: TGTGCCAGCAGTTACACCCTCGCGGCTAATGAAAAACTGTTTTTT.

Only a few counts were recorded for this clone. The chain joins TRBV19 to TRBJ1-5; D remains unclear. CDR3 length: 13 amino acids. Germline-derived CDR1 and CDR2 are LNHDA and SQIVND (reference sequence). V was trimmed by 7 bases and J by 5 bases, leaving 12 bases between them. CDR3 in amino acids: CASTPGEHQPQHF. CDR3 nucleotide sequence: TGTGCCAGTACGCCCGGGGAACATCAGCCCCAGCATTTT.

The chain has TRBV7-9 and TRBJ2-5; the D gene is possibly TRBD1 (6 bases). The CDR3 runs to 13 residues. V shed 5 bases and J shed 4 bases, with 11 bases lying between them. Germline V gives CDR1 SEHNR, CDR2 FQNEAQ (reference sequence). CDR3 nucleotides: TGTGCCAGCAGCCTACAGGGTCCAGAGACCCAGTACTTC. The encoded protein is CASSLQGPETQYF.

This clone was seen a handful of times. J is TRBJ1-6 and V is TRBV7-9, with TRBD1 matching 7 bases. V gave up 5 bases and J gave up 5 bases; unmatched junction bases: 3. Per the germline V gene, CDR1 is SEHNR and CDR2 is FQNEAQ (reference sequence). The CDR3 has 14 residues. CDR3 nucleotides: TGTGCCAGCAGCCGGGACAGCAATAATTCACCCCTCCACTTT. Translation: CASSRDSNNSPLHF.

The chain links TRBV10-3 to TRBJ1-2; the D is unclear. The V gene's germline CDR1 is ENHRY and CDR2 SYGVKD. The CDR3 spans 13 residues. V lost 2 bases and J 6 bases, leaving 10 bases between the germline ends. CDR3 sequence (DNA): TGTGCCATCAGTGAGGTACAGCTCCATGGCTACACCTTC. It codes for CAISEVQLHGYTF.

The CDR3 DNA reads TGTGCCAGCAGGCTGGACAGGGGTATACCCGGGGAGCTGTTTTTT. Encoded protein: CASRLDRGIPGELFF. The gene calls are TRBV2 and TRBJ2-2; 9 bases agree with TRBD1. CDR1 SNHLY and CDR2 FYNNEI come from the germline V gene. The CDR3 contains 15 residues. The J segment lost 6 bases and the V segment lost 6 bases, leaving 8 bases of the junction unmatched. Filled out from reference TRBV2 and TRBJ2-2, the complete variable domain reads EPEVTQTPSHQVTQMGQEVILRCVPISNHLYFYWYRQILGQKVEFLVSFYNNEISEKSEIFDDQFSVERPDGSNFTLKIRSTKLEDSAMYFCASRLDRGIPGELFFGEGSRLTVL.

The DNA of the CDR3 is TGTGCCAGCTCTTACGGGAGTGTGAAGACCCAGTACTTC. Translating gives CASSYGSVKTQYF. V and J are TRBV3-1 (or the pseudogene TRBV3-2) and TRBJ2-5; weak D call: TRBD2 (6 bases). Per the germline V gene, CDR1 is LGHDT and CDR2 is YNNKEL (reference sequence). V lost 8 bases to trimming and J lost 6 bases, with 16 bases between them. The CDR3 runs to 13 residues.

This clone was counted once. The chain links TRBV6-2 or TRBV6-3 to TRBJ2-2; D is perhaps TRBD1 (6 bases). Trimming took 2 bases from V and 3 from J, leaving 19 bases between them. From germline, CDR1 is MNHEY and CDR2 SVGEGT. The CDR3 contains 18 residues. The CDR3: CASSYPSHRVADTGELFF. The DNA of the CDR3 is TGTGCCAGCAGTTACCCATCCCACAGGGTCGCGGACACCGGGGAGCTGTTTTTT.

The V and J genes are TRBV4-3 and TRBJ2-3, with 7 bases that match TRBD2. Germline CDR1 reads LGHNA; CDR2 reads YSLEER. This CDR3 comprises 12 residues. The J segment lost 6 bases and the V segment lost 4 bases, leaving 1 base of the junction unmatched. CDR3 in amino acids: CASSPGGDTQYF. DNA for the CDR3: TGCGCCAGCAGCCCCGGGGGGGATACGCAGTATTTT.

The J gene is TRBJ2-3, the V gene TRBV3-1 (or the pseudogene TRBV3-2), with 7 bases matching TRBD1. The germline V gene encodes CDR1 LGHDT and CDR2 YNNKEL (reference sequence). The CDR3 has 16 amino acids. Unmatched junction bases numbered 13, after V lost 5 bases and J lost 5 bases. This CDR3 reads CASSSSGQVLGDTQYF. The CDR3 region has the DNA TGTGCCAGCAGCTCCTCAGGACAGGTACTAGGAGATACGCAGTATTTT.

CDR3 sequence reads: CASSESSVNTEAFF. The CDR3 region has the DNA TGTGCCAGCAGTGAATCCAGTGTGAACACTGAAGCTTTCTTT. V gene TRBV6-1 combines with J gene TRBJ1-1; D not certain. This CDR3 region has 14 residues. Germline V gives CDR1 MNHNS, CDR2 SASEGT. Between the trimmed V and J ends, which lost 2 bases and 0 bases, there was a span of 7 bases.

This clone was seen a few times. The chain has TRBV5-6 and TRBJ2-7; D gene ambiguous. The CDR3 is 14 amino acids. V gave up 4 bases and J gave up 0 bases, with 11 bases separating them. The germline CDR1 and CDR2 sequences are SGHDT and YYEEEE. DNA for the CDR3: TGTGCCAGCAGCCCCAGGAAAAACTCCTACGAGCAGTACGTC. Encoded protein: CASSPRKNSYEQYV.

V usage is TRBV7-3 and J usage is TRBJ2-3; 10 bases align to TRBD2. The length of the CDR3 is 14 residues. V gave up 4 bases and J gave up 6 bases; unmatched junction bases: 4. Germline V gene sequence: CDR1 SGHTA, CDR2 FQGTGA. In nucleotides, the CDR3 is TGTGCCAGCAGCTCTCTAGCGGGAGTCGATACGCAGTATTTT. Protein product: CASSSLAGVDTQYF. The full variable domain, its missing parts supplied by reference TRBV7-3 and TRBJ2-3, is GAGVSQTPSNKVTEKGKYVELRCDPISGHTALYWYRQSLGQGPEFLIYFQGTGAADDSGLPNDRFFAVRPEGSVSTLKIQRTERGDSAVYLCASSSLAGVDTQYFGPGTRLTVL.

The chain combines TRBV5-1 with TRBJ2-3, with 15 bases fitting TRBD2. Losses at the gene ends were 5 bases for V and 2 bases for J; bases not matched to a gene: 12. The CDR3 has 19 amino acids. Germline V CDR1 and CDR2: SGHRS, YFSETQ. CDR3 DNA: TGCGCCAGCAGATACACCGCTCGGACTAGCGGGAGGGTCACAGATACGCAGTATTTT. It encodes CASRYTARTSGRVTDTQYF.

This chain connects TRBV11-1 to TRBJ2-7; D remains ambiguous. This CDR3 region has 15 residues. CDR1 and CDR2 (germline): SGHAT, FQDESV (reference sequence). The V and J ends lost 2 bases and 4 bases respectively, with 15 bases between them. CDR3 DNA sequence: TGTGCCAGCAGCTTAAATCAGGTATCCTTTTACGAGCAGTACGTC. Translation gives CASSLNQVSFYEQYV.

The chain uses TRBV5-1 and TRBJ2-2, with 10 bases identical to TRBD2. Trimming cost V 2 bases and J 6 bases; bases outside gene matches: 10. The CDR3 consists of 17 residues. CDR1 is SGHRS, CDR2 YFSETQ, per germline. CDR3 protein: CASSLVGLAGASGELFF. The CDR3 region has the DNA TGCGCCAGCAGCTTAGTCGGTCTAGCGGGAGCATCCGGGGAGCTGTTTTTT.

The V call is TRBV23-1, the J call TRBJ2-7, with D possibly being TRBD2 (8 bases). TRBV23-1 is noted as an ORF with a role that remains uncertain. The V end was cut by 5 bases, the J end by 5 bases, with 25 bases between. CDR3 size: 17 residues. CDR3 nucleotides: TGCGCCAGCAGTAACCAGACAGGGTCCCTAGCGGGCCACGAGCAGTACGTC. Its protein product is CASSNQTGSLAGHEQYV.

The chain joins TRBV24-1 to TRBJ2-3, with TRBD2 matching 9 bases. With 1 base clipped from V and 3 bases from J, the junction kept 4 bases outside the gene matches. The CDR3 is made up of 16 amino acids. Per germline, CDR1 KGHDR and CDR2 SFDVKD. The DNA for the CDR3 is TGTGCCACCAGTGATTTCCCTAGCGGGATGACAGATACGCAGTATTTT. Residues: CATSDFPSGMTDTQYF.